The 4 T cell receptor beta chains below all came from one sample that was sequenced in a study of blood T cell repertoires in COVID-19. Sequenced by immunoSEQ multiplex PCR; TCRdb stores in-frame clones only, minus some. The sample has 40,000 to 50,000 clones, 80% to 90% seen once. Sequenced input: peripheral blood. The receptors stem from a woman aged 80 or over with acute or convalescent COVID-19.

The V gene is TRBV14, the J gene TRBJ2-7; TRBD1 agrees at 7 bases. This CDR3 spans 14 amino acids. Germline V CDR1 and CDR2: SGHDN, FVKESK. The J segment lost 4 bases and the V segment lost 5 bases, leaving 8 bases of the junction unmatched. This chain's CDR3 is CASSVRTGRYEQYF. The CDR3 DNA reads as TGTGCCAGCAGCGTACGGACAGGCCGATACGAGCAGTACTTC.

The J gene is TRBJ2-7, the V gene TRBV27; D gene ambiguous. Trimming removed 7 bases at V and 7 bases at J, with 11 bases between. The CDR3 contains 11 residues. Germline-derived CDR1 and CDR2 are MNHEY and SMNVEV (reference sequence). The chain's CDR3 is CASTTAREQYF. CDR3 DNA sequence: TGTGCCAGCACCACCGCTCGGGAGCAGTACTTC.

V gene TRBV3-1 (or the pseudogene TRBV3-2) combines with J gene TRBJ1-1; TRBD1 matches 11 bases. There are 15 residues in the CDR3. Trimming took 4 bases from V and 8 from J; bases not matched to a gene: 9. Germline V gene lookup returns CDR1 LGHDT and CDR2 YNNKEL (reference sequence). CDR3 sequence reads: CASSPWTGGGSEAFF. The CDR3, as DNA: TGTGCCAGCAGCCCCTGGACAGGGGGCGGTTCCGAAGCTTTCTTT.

This chain uses TRBV7-8 with TRBJ2-3; D is undetermined. This CDR3 is built from 12 residues. CDR1 and CDR2 (germline): SGHVS, FQNEAQ. Trimming left V 4 bases short and J 7 bases short, with 9 bases between. The CDR3 nucleotides read TGTGCCAGCAGCTCCGCCGAGAATACGCAGTATTTT. Its protein product is CASSSAENTQYF.